This T cell receptor beta chain was sequenced during a study of cytomegalovirus exposure and HLA in healthy donors (dated by TCRdb to about 2017). With regard to the full study: A later analysis indicated that the roughly 120 validation repertoires were generated on the platform also employed for the roughly 730 repertoires of the first cohort. High-throughput TCR immunosequencing, statistical association of individual TCRs with disease status, and machine learning were combined to predict cytomegalovirus infection status. In addition to the first cohort of around 670 subjects, a separate validation cohort of approximately 130 different subjects was used. The study was designed to test whether signatures of past pathogen exposure could be identified by cataloging public T cell receptors.

The germline V gene (reference sequence) yields MNHEY for CDR1 and SMNVEV for CDR2. From the cysteine through the phenylalanine, the CDR3 covers 15 amino acids. Here the CDR3 DNA is all that survives: 45 bases in frame from base 1. V and J are truncated by 0 bases and 1 base respectively, leaving an intervening sequence of 9 bases. Overall results and qualifications from the work: In both the original and validation cohorts, the classifier was reported to diagnose cytomegalovirus status with high specificity and sensitivity. In vitro tests confirmed that a few of the cytomegalovirus-associated TCR beta chains recognize cytomegalovirus antigens. The validation cohort had no HLA typing available for a later analysis, so co-occurrence within that cohort was assessed over all 130 or so repertoires. The study listed 164 TCR beta chains as associated with cytomegalovirus. Most TCR sequences were seen in very few donors, while some public TCRs were found in many individuals. Subsequent analysis determined that TCRs grouped into clusters in the first cohort also showed a tendency toward co-occurrence across the 120 validation repertoires, and 85% to 95% of cluster scores exceeded 0. According to the authors, the approach could potentially be generalized to other disease states and immunological phenotypes.

The donors belonged to the validation cohort of around 120 subjects, which was separate from the roughly 670-subject first cohort. Preparation of the library involved the immunoSEQ multiplex PCR assay. In the original analysis: A statistical classification framework was developed to diagnose cytomegalovirus status using the catalog of TCR beta chain sequences. Held by TCRdb, this immuneACCESS table contains in-frame sequences only and omits some clones. Under half of the omission traces to an unresolved V gene where checked; the cause of the rest is unknown. V and J calls and clone size are as listed in that table; D and trimming were resolved from the DNA. The sample contains about 120,000 clones, roughly 89% of them found a single time. Of the sample, around 1.2% is held by the ten largest clones. Details on this clone: It lacks a known antigen. Base-call qualities are not available, and no considerably larger clone is one nucleotide away.

Recombination linked TRBV27 to TRBJ1-1; no D segment can be confidently identified. Material: PBMCs. The TCR comes from a young woman in good health and CMV-seronegative. The sequenced DNA is TGTGCCAGCAGTTTATCGTCAGTCCCGAACACTGAAGCTTTCTTT. This gives the protein CASSLSSVPNTEAFF.